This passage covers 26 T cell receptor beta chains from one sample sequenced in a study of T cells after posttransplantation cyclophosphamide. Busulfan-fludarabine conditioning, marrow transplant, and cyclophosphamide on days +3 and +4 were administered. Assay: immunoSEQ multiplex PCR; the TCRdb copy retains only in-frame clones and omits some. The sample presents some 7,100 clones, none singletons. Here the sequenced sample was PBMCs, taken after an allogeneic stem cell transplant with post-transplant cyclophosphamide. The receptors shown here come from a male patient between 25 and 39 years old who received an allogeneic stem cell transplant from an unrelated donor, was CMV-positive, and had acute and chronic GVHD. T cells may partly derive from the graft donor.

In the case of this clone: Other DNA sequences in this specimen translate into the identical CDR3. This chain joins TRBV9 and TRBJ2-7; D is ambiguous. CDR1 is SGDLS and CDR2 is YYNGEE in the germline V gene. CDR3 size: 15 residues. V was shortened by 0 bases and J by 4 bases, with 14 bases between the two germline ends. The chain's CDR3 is CASSVGPSGGYEQYF. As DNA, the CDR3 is TGTGCCAGCAGCGTAGGACCGTCGGGTGGTTACGAGCAGTACTTC.

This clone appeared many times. The CDR3 is CASSPDSFNQPQHF. The DNA for the CDR3 is TGTGCCAGCAGCCCGGACAGTTTTAATCAGCCCCAGCATTTT. V gene TRBV11-2 combines with J gene TRBJ1-5; D is perhaps TRBD1 (6 bases). Germline V gives CDR1 SGHAT, CDR2 FQNNGV. This CDR3 has 14 amino acids. V was clipped by 5 bases and J by 4 bases, with 12 bases between them. Based on the CDR3 plus reference TRBV11-2 and TRBJ1-5, the full variable domain is EAGVAQSPRYKIIEKRQSVAFWCNPISGHATLYWYQQILGQGPKLLIQFQNNGVVDDSQLPKDRFSAERLKGVDSTLKIQPAKLEDSAVYLCASSPDSFNQPQHFGDGTRLSIL.

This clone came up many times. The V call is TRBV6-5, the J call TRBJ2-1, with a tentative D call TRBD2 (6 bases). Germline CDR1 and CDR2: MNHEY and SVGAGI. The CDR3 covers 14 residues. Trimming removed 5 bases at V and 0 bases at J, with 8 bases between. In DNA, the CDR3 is TGTGCCAGCAGTCCCGGGGGCTCCTACAATGAGCAGTTCTTC. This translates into CASSPGGSYNEQFF.

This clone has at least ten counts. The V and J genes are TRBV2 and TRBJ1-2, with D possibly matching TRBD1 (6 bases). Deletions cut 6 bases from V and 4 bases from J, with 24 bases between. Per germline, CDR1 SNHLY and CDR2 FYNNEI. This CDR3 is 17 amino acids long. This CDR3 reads CASRYRAFKGNSYGYTF. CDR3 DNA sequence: TGTGCCAGCAGATACAGGGCGTTTAAAGGCAACTCCTATGGCTACACCTTC.

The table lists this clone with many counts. This CDR3 is CASSLRTGGLEQYF. CDR3 in DNA: TGTGCCAGCAGCTTGCGGACAGGGGGCCTCGAGCAGTACTTC. This chain uses TRBV7-6 with TRBJ2-7; 11 bases line up with TRBD1. Unmatched junction bases numbered 4, after V lost 3 bases and J lost 6 bases. Per the germline V gene, CDR1 is SGHVS and CDR2 is FNYEAQ. This CDR3 spans 14 amino acids.

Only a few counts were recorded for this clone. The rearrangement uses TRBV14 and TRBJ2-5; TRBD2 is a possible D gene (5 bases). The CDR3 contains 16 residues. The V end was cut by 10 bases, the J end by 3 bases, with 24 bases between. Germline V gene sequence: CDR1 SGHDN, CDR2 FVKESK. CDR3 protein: CAISQISTSREETQYF. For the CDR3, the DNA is TGTGCCATTAGCCAAATATCTACCTCGCGGGAAGAGACCCAGTACTTC.

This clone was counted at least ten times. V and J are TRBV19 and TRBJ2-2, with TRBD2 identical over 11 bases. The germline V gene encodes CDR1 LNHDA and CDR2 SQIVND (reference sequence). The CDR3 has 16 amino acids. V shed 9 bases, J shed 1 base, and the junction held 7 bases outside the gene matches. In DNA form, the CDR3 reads TGTGCCAGCGACGGTAGCGGGAGGGGGAACACCGGGGAGCTGTTTTTT. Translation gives CASDGSGRGNTGELFF.

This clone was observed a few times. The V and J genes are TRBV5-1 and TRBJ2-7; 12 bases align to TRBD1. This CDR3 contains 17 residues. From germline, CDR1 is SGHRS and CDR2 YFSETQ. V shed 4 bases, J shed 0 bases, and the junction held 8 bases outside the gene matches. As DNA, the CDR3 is TGCGCCAGCAGCCCGGGACAGGGGGCAGATTCCTCCTACGAGCAGTACTTC. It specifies CASSPGQGADSSYEQYF.

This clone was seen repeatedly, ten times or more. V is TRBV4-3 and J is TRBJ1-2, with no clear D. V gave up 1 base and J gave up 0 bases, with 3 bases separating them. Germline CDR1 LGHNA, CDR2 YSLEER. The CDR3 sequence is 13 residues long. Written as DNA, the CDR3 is TGCGCCAGCAGCCAAGGAGCTAACTATGGCTACACCTTC. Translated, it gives CASSQGANYGYTF.

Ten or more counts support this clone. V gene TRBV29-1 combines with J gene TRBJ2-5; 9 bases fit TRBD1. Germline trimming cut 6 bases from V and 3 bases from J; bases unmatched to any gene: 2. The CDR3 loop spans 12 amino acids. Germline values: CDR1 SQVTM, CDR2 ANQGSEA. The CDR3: CSVRDREETQYF. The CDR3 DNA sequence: TGCAGCGTCCGGGACAGGGAAGAGACCCAGTACTTC.

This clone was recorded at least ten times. For the CDR3, the DNA is TGTGCCTCTGAGGTGGGGGCTACGAGAGGCGTCGGGGAGCTGTTTTTT. It encodes CASEVGATRGVGELFF. J is TRBJ2-2 and V is TRBV2, with D maybe TRBD1 (6 bases). Germline CDR1 is SNHLY and CDR2 is FYNNEI. This CDR3 has 16 amino acids. The V end lost 11 bases, the J end lost 7 bases, and 26 bases lay between the germline ends.

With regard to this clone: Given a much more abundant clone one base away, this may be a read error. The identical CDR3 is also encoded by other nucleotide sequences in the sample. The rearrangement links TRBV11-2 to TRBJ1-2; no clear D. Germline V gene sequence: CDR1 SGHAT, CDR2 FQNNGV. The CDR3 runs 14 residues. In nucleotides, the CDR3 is TGCGCCAGCAGCTTCTCAGGCCAGACCTATGGCTACACCTTC. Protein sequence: CASSFSGQTYGYTF. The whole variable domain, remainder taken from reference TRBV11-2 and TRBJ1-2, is EAGVAQSPRYKIIEKRQSVAFWCNPISGHATLYWYQQILGQGPKLLIQFQNNGVVDDSQLPKDRFSAERLKGVDSTLKIQPAKLEDSAVYLCASSFSGQTYGYTFGSGTRLTVV.

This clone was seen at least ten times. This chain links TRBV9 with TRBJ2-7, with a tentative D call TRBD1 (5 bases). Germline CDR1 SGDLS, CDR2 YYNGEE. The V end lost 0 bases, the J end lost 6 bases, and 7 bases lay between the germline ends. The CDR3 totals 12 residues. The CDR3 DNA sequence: TGTGCCAGCAGCGTAGAGGGGTCCGAGCAGTACTTC. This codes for CASSVEGSEQYF.

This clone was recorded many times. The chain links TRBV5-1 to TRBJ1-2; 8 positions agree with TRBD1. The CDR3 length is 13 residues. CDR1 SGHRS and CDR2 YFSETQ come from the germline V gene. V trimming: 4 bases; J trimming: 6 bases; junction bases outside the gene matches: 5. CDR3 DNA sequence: TGCGCCAGCAGCCCCGGACAGGGCAATGGCTACACCTTC. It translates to CASSPGQGNGYTF.

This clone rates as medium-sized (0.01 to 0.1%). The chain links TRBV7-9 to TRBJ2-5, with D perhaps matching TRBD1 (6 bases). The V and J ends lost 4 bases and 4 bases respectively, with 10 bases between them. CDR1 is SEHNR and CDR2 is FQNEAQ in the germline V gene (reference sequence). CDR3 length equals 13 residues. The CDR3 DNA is TGTGCCAGCAGCTCCAGGGGCCCAGAGACCCAGTACTTC. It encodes CASSSRGPETQYF.

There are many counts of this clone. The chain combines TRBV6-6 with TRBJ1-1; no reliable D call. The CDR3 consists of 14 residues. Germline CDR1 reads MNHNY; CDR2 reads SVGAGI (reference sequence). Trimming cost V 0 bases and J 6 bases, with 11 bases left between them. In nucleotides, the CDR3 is TGTGCCAGCAGTTACTCCGGGTCGTACCCTGAAGCTTTCTTT. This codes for CASSYSGSYPEAFF.

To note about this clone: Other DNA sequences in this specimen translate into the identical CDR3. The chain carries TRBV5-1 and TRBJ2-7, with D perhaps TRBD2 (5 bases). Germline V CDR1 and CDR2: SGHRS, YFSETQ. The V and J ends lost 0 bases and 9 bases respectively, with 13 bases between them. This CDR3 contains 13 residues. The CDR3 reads CASSLEGVGRQYF. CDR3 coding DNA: TGCGCCAGCAGCTTGGAGGGAGTGGGGAGGCAGTACTTC.

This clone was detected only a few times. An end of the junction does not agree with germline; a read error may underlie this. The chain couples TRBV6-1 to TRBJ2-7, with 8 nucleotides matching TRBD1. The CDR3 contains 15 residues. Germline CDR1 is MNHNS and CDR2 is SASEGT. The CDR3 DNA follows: TGTGCCAGCAGTGAAGCTTTCGGACAGGGTAGAAAGCAGTGCTTC. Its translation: CASSEAFGQGRKQCF.

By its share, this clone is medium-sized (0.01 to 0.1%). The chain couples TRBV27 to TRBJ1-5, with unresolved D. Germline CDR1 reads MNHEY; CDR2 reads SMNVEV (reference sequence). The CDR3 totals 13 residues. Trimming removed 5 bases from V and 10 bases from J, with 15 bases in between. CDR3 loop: CASSHGSGNPQHF. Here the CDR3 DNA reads TGTGCCAGCAGTCATGGATCGGGAAACCCCCAGCATTTT.

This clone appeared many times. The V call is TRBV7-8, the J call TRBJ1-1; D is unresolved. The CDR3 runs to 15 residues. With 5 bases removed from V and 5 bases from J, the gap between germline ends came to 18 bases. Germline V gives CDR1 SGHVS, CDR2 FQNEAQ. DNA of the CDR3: TGTGCCAGCAGCCCCCACGTGAGGGCGGGAACTGAAGCTTTCTTT. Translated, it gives CASSPHVRAGTEAFF.

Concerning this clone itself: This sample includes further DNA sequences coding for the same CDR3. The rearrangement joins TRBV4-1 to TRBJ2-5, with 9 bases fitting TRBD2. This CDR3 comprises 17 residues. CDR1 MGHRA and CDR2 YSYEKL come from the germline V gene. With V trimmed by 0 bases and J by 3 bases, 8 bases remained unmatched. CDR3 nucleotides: TGCGCCAGCAGCCAAGAAGGTCCCAGCGGGGGGAAAGAGACCCAGTACTTC. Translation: CASSQEGPSGGKETQYF.

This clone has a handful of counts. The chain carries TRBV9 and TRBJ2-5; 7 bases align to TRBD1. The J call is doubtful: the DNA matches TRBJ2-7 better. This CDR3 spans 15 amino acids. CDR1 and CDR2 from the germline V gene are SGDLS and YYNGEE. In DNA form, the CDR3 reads TGTGCCAGCAGCGTAGGAGGGCAGGGGGCCTACGAGCAGTACTTC. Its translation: CASSVGGQGAYEQYF.

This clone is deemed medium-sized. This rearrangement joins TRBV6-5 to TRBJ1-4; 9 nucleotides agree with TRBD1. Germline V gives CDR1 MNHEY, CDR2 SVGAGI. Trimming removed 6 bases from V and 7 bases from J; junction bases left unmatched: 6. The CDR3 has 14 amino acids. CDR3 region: CASRATGGSEKLFF. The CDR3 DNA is TGTGCCAGCAGGGCGACAGGGGGTTCTGAAAAACTGTTTTTT.

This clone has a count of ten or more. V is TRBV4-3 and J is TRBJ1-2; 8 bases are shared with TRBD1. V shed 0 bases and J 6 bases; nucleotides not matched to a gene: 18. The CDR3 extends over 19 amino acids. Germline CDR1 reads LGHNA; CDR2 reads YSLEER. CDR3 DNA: TGCGCCAGCAGCCAAGACCCTTCATTTCTTAACAGGGGGTCGAATGGCTACACCTTC. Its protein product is CASSQDPSFLNRGSNGYTF.

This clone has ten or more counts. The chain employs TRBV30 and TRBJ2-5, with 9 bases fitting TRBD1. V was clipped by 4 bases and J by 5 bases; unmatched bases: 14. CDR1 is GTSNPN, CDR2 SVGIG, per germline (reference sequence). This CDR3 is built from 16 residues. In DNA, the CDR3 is TGTGCCTGGACAGGGGGGACAGGGAAGAGGAGGGAGACCCAGTACTTC. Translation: CAWTGGTGKRRETQYF.

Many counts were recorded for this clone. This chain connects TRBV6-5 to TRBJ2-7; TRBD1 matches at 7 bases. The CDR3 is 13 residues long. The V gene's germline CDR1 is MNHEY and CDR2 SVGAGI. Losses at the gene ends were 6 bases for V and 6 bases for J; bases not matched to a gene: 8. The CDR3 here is CASRVQGTSEQYF. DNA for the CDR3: TGTGCCAGCAGGGTACAGGGGACCTCCGAGCAGTACTTC.